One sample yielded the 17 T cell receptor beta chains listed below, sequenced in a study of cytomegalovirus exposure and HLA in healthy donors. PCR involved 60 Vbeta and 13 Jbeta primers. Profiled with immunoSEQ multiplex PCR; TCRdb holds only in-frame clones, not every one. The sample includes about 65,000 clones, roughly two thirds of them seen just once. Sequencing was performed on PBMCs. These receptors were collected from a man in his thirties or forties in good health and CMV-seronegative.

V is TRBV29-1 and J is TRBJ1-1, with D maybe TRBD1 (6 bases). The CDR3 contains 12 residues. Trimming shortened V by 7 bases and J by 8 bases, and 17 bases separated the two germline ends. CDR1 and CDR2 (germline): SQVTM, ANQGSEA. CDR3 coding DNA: TGCAGCGCCCGTGGGGGGGCGGAGGAAGCTTTCTTT. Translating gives CSARGGAEEAFF.

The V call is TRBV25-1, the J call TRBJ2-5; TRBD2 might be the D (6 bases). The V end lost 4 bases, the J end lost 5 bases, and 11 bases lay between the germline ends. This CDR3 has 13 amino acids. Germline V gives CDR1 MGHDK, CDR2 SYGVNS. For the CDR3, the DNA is TGTGCCAGCAGTGCAGGGACTGGGGAGACCCAGTACTTC. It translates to CASSAGTGETQYF. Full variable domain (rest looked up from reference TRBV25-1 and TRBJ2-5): EADIYQTPRYLVIGTGKKITLECSQTMGHDKMYWYQQDPGMELHLIHYSYGVNSTEKGDLSSESTVSRIRTEHFPLTLESARPSHTSQYLCASSAGTGETQYFGPGTRLLVL.

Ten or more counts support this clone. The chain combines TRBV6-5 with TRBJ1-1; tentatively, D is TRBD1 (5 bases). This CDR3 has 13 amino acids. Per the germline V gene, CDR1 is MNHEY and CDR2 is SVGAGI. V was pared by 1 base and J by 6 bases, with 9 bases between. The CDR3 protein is CASSYLGEAEAFF. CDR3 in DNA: TGTGCCAGCAGTTACTTGGGGGAGGCTGAAGCTTTCTTT.

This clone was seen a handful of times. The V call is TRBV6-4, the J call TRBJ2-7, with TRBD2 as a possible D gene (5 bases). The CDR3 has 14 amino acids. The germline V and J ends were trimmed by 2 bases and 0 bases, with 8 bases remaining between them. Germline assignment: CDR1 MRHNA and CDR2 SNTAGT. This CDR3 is CASSDKRSSYEQYF. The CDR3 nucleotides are TGTGCCAGCAGTGACAAGCGGAGCTCCTACGAGCAGTACTTC.

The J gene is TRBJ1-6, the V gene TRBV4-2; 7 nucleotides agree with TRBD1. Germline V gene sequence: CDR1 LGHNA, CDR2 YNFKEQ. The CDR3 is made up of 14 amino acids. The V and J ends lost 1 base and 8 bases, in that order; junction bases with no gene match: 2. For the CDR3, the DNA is TGTGCCAGCAGCCAAGCAGGGGGAGATTCACCCCTCCACTTT. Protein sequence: CASSQAGGDSPLHF.

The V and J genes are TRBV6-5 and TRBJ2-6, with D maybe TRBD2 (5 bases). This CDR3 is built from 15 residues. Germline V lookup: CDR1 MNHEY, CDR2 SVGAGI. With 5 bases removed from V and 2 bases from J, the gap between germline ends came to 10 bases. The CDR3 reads CASSLDLTGANVLTF. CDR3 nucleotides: TGTGCCAGCAGTCTGGACTTAACTGGGGCCAACGTCCTGACTTTC.

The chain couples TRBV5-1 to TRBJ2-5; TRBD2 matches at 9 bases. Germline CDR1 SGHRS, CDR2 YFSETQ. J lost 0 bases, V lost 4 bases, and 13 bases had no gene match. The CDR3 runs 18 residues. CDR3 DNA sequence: TGCGCCAGCAGCCGCGGGGGGGCAACCAGGGGGTACCAAGAGACCCAGTACTTC. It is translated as CASSRGGATRGYQETQYF.

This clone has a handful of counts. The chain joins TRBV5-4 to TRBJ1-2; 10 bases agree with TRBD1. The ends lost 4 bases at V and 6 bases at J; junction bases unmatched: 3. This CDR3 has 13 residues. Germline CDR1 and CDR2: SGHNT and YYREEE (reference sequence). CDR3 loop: CASSGTGADGYTF. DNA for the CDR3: TGTGCCAGCAGCGGGACAGGGGCTGATGGCTACACCTTC. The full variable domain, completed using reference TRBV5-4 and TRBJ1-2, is ETGVTQSPTHLIKTRGQQVTLRCSSQSGHNTVSWYQQALGQGPQFIFQYYREEENGRGNFPPRFSGLQFPNYSSELNVNALELDDSALYLCASSGTGADGYTFGSGTRLTVV.

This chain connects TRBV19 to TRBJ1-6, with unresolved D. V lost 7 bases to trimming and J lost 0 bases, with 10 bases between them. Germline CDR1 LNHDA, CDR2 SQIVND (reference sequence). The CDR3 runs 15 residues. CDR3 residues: CASNKESSYNSPLHF. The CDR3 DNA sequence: TGTGCCAGTAACAAGGAGAGCTCCTATAATTCACCCCTCCACTTT.

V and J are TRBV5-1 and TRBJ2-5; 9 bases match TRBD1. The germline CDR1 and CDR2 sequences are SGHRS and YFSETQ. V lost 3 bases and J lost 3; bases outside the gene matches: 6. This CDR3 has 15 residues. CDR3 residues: CASSSDRGGKETQYF. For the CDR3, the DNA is TGCGCCAGCAGCTCGGACAGGGGCGGAAAAGAGACCCAGTACTTC.

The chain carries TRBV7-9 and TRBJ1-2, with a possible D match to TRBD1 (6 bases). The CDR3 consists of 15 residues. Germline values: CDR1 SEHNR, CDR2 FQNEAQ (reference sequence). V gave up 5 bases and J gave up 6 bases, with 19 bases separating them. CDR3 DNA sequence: TGTGCCAGCAGCGACGACCTACAGGGTACGGATGGCTACACCTTC. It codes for CASSDDLQGTDGYTF.

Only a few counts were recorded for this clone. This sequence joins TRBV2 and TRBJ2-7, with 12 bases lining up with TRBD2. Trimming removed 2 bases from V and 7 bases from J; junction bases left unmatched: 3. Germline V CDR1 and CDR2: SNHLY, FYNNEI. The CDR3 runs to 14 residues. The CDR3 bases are TGTGCCAGCAGTGAACTAGCGGGGGGGCAGGAGCAGTACTTC. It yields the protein CASSELAGGQEQYF.

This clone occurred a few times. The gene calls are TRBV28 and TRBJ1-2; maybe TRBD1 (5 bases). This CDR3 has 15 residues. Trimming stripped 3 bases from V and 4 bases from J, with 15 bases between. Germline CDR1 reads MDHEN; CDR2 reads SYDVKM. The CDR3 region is CASSLVTVAFYGYTF. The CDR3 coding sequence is TGTGCCAGCAGTTTGGTGACAGTGGCTTTCTATGGCTACACCTTC.

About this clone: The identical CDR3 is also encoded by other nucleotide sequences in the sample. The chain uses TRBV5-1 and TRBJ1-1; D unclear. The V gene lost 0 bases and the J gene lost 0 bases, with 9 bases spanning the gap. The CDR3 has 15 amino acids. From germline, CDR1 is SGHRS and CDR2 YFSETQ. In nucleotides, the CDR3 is TGCGCCAGCAGCTTGGGGGCGGGCATGAACACTGAAGCTTTCTTT. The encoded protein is CASSLGAGMNTEAFF.

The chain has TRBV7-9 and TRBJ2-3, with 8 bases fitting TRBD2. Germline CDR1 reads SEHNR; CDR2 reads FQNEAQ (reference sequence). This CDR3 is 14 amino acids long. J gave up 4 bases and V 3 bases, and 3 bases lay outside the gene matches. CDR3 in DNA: TGTGCCAGCAGCTTGCGGGGGGTGGCAGATACGCAGTATTTT. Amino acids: CASSLRGVADTQYF.

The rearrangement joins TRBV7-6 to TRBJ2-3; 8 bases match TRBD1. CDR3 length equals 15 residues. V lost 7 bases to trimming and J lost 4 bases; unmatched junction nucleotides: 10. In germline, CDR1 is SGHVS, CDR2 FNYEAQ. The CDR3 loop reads CASTPGAGGPDTQYF. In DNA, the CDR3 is TGTGCCAGCACCCCAGGGGCAGGGGGCCCAGATACGCAGTATTTT.

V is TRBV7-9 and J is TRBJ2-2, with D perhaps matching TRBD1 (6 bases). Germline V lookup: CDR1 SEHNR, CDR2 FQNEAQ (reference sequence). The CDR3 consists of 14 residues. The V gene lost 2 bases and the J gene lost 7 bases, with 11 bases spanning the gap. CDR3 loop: CASSLMGAGGELFF. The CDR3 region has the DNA TGTGCCAGCAGCTTAATGGGGGCTGGCGGGGAGCTGTTTTTT.